The rows below give T cell receptor beta chains drawn from one sample of a study of cytomegalovirus exposure and HLA in healthy donors. Sequenced by immunoSEQ multiplex PCR; TCRdb stores in-frame clones only, minus some. The data show 130,000 to 150,000 clones, about 80% seen once. The sample consisted of PBMCs. The receptors originated from a woman aged 55 to 70 in good health and CMV-seropositive. CDR3s include the opening cysteine and the closing phenylalanine or tryptophan. Fields, in order: V gene, D gene, clone size, J gene, CDR3 DNA, CDR3 protein. The D gene is left open where the match is weak. Size is stated for part of the rows, as once, few or many counts, or as a class when the clone is expanded.

V: TRBV19; D: TRBD1; size: -; J: TRBJ1-5; DNA: TGTGCCAGTAGTTGGGACAGGGAGAGCAATCAGCCCCAGCATTTT; CDR3: CASSWDRESNQPQHF
V: TRBV9; D: -; size: -; J: TRBJ2-2; DNA: TGTGCCAGCGCGGCCGTCCTTTACACCGGGGAGCTGTTTTTT; CDR3: CASAAVLYTGELFF
V: TRBV30; D: -; size: -; J: TRBJ1-5; DNA: TGTGCCTGGAGTGCCACAGGATATAGCAATCAGCCCCAGCATTTT; CDR3: CAWSATGYSNQPQHF
V: TRBV5-1; D: TRBD1; size: few; J: TRBJ2-5; DNA: TGCGCCAGCAGCTTCCGGGACAGGAGGACCCAGTACTTC; CDR3: CASSFRDRRTQYF
V: TRBV29-1; D: TRBD1; size: once; J: TRBJ1-3; DNA: TGCAGCGTTGGGTTGGGACAGTCTGGAAACACCATATATTTT; CDR3: CSVGLGQSGNTIYF
V: TRBV29-1; D: -; size: -; J: TRBJ2-7; DNA: TGCAGCGTTACCGGGACAATAACCTACGAGCAGTACTTC; CDR3: CSVTGTITYEQYF
V: TRBV5-1; D: TRBD1; size: -; J: TRBJ2-1; DNA: TGCGCCAGCAGCTCCCGGGACAGTAATGAGCAGTTCTTC; CDR3: CASSSRDSNEQFF
V: TRBV7-9; D: -; size: once; J: TRBJ1-4; DNA: TGTGCCAGCAGCCCCCGACAGGCAACTAATGAAAAACTGTTTTTT; CDR3: CASSPRQATNEKLFF
V: TRBV10-1; D: TRBD2; size: -; J: TRBJ2-7; DNA: TGCGCCAGCAGTGAACCCTGTACTAGCGGGGGTCCCTACGAGCAGTACTTC; CDR3: CASSEPCTSGGPYEQYF
V: TRBV19; D: -; size: -; J: TRBJ2-1; DNA: TGTGCCAGTAGTAGAGGCCCCGAGGACAATGAGCAGTTCTTC; CDR3: CASSRGPEDNEQFF
V: TRBV10-3; D: TRBD2; size: -; J: TRBJ2-7; DNA: TGTGCCATCAGGACCGGGACTAGCGGTTCCTACGAGCAGTACTTC; CDR3: CAIRTGTSGSYEQYF
V: TRBV2; D: TRBD2; size: -; J: TRBJ2-3; DNA: TGTGCCAGCAGGGGACTAGGAGGGGATACGCAGTATTTT; CDR3: CASRGLGGDTQYF
V: TRBV29-1; D: TRBD1; size: once; J: TRBJ2-5; DNA: TGCAGCGTGGGGACAGCCCAAGAGACCCAGTACTTC; CDR3: CSVGTAQETQYF
V: TRBV19; D: -; size: few; J: TRBJ1-5; DNA: TGTGCCAGTAGTGACTATGAGTATCAGCCCCAGCATTTT; CDR3: CASSDYEYQPQHF
V: TRBV5-1; D: -; size: once; J: TRBJ1-1; DNA: TGCGCCAGCAGTACAGGGTACATGAACACTGAAGCTTTCTTT; CDR3: CASSTGYMNTEAFF
V: TRBV6-5; D: TRBD2; size: -; J: TRBJ2-7; DNA: TGTGCCAGCAGTTACTTGGGACTAGCAGCCTACGAGCAGTACTTC; CDR3: CASSYLGLAAYEQYF